The present T cell receptor (beta chain) was sequenced within a study of blood T cell repertoires in COVID-19. Study at large: COVID-19 samples, acute and convalescent, were from the United States, Italy and Spain. T cells, B-cell-depleted T cells, or PBMCs supplied cDNA or gDNA.

The CDR3 is 18 amino acids. Germline V gene lookup returns CDR1 SGHRS and CDR2 YFSETQ. V lost 3 bases and J lost 4; bases outside the gene matches: 14. The authors' processing: Estimation of nucleated cell counts was performed using reference gene primer amplification. Some clones are missing from TCRdb's copy, which holds only in-frame ones; the method was immunoSEQ multiplex PCR. V and J calls and clone size are those listed in that table; D and trimming were worked out from the DNA. The repertoire consists of 250,000 or so clones, with roughly 80% occurring once and the leading ten covering over 7.5%.

The TCR was taken from a man older than 75 with acute or convalescent COVID-19. The sequencing sample was made of peripheral blood. V usage is TRBV5-1 and J usage is TRBJ2-1; TRBD1 aligns across 9 bases. The CDR3 reads CASSSPSQGALIYNEQFF. The CDR3 nucleotides are TGCGCCAGCAGCTCCCCGTCACAGGGGGCTTTAATTTACAATGAGCAGTTCTTC.